Presented here are 8 T cell receptor beta chains from one specimen sequenced in a study of cytomegalovirus exposure and HLA in healthy donors. Vbeta (60) and Jbeta (13) primers were used in the PCR. The data were produced by immunoSEQ multiplex PCR, yet TCRdb's version contains in-frame clones alone and is incomplete. This repertoire shows approximately 130,000 clones, roughly four fifths found once; its top ten account for around 2%. Material for sequencing was PBMCs. The receptors shown here come from a woman aged 50 to 60 in good health and CMV-seronegative.

The chain has TRBV10-2 and TRBJ2-6; 11 bases are shared with TRBD1. With V trimmed by 8 bases and J by 2 bases, 8 bases remained unmatched. This CDR3 has 17 amino acids. Germline assignment: CDR1 WSHSY and CDR2 SAAADI. CDR3 coding DNA: TGCGCCAGCGGGGAGCCGGGACAGGGGGCTGGGGCCAACGTCCTGACTTTC. Translated, it gives CASGEPGQGAGANVLTF.

The chain recombines TRBV30 with TRBJ1-1, with TRBD1 identical over 11 bases. CDR3 length: 17 residues. The V and J ends lost 1 base and 3 bases, in that order; junction bases with no gene match: 10. CDR1 and CDR2 from the germline V gene are GTSNPN and SVGIG (reference sequence). DNA for the CDR3: TGTGCCTGGAGTGCGTGGGGACAGGGGGTGGGGGACACTGAAGCTTTCTTT. Protein: CAWSAWGQGVGDTEAFF.

The chain is built from TRBV27 and TRBJ2-5; TRBD2 agrees at 15 bases. The CDR3 runs 16 residues. Germline assignment: CDR1 MNHEY and CDR2 SMNVEV (reference sequence). The trim removed 5 bases at V and 5 bases at J, leaving 6 bases unmatched. The CDR3 region is CASSPRGLAGGETQYF. CDR3 sequence (DNA): TGTGCCAGCAGTCCCCGTGGACTAGCGGGAGGGGAGACCCAGTACTTC.

The J gene is TRBJ2-1, the V gene TRBV6-1; D remains ambiguous. V was pared by 2 bases and J by 4 bases, with 6 bases between. Germline V gives CDR1 MNHNS, CDR2 SASEGT. CDR3 length equals 13 residues. DNA of the CDR3: TGTGCCAGCAGTGAATATCCTTACAATGAGCAGTTCTTC. Protein: CASSEYPYNEQFF.

This chain links TRBV4-1 with TRBJ2-7; 9 bases fit TRBD1. J was trimmed by 2 bases and V by 6 bases; bases with no gene match: 17. The germline V gene has CDR1 MGHRA and CDR2 YSYEKL. The length of the CDR3 is 18 residues. The chain's CDR3 is CASRLLPAGTGYPYEQYF. The CDR3 coding sequence is TGCGCCAGCAGGCTGCTACCTGCCGGGACAGGGTATCCCTACGAGCAGTACTTC.

The genes are TRBV28 and TRBJ2-7; a weak D match, TRBD2 (6 bases). CDR1 is MDHEN, CDR2 SYDVKM, per germline. Between the trimmed V and J ends, which lost 5 bases and 4 bases, there was a span of 15 bases. This CDR3 region has 14 residues. The CDR3 DNA reads TGTGCCAGCAGTGGGGACTTCCCGGGGTACGAGCAGTACTTC. Protein: CASSGDFPGYEQYF.

The chain employs TRBV4-2 and TRBJ1-2, with 7 positions matching TRBD1. The germline CDR1 and CDR2 sequences are LGHNA and YNFKEQ. This CDR3 has 15 residues. Trimming at V came to 1 base and at J to 6 bases, leaving 8 bases not matched to a gene. This chain's CDR3 is CASSQGQGDRDGYTF. CDR3 DNA: TGTGCCAGCAGCCAAGGGCAGGGGGACCGAGATGGCTACACCTTC.

The chain couples TRBV18 to TRBJ1-5; weak D call: TRBD1 (5 bases). V dropped 0 bases and J dropped 6 bases, with 6 bases sitting between them. The CDR3 loop spans 13 amino acids. Germline lookup yields CDR1 KGHSH and CDR2 LQKENI. The CDR3 protein is CASSPPGGQPQHF. The CDR3, as DNA: TGTGCCAGCTCACCACCGGGGGGTCAGCCCCAGCATTTT.